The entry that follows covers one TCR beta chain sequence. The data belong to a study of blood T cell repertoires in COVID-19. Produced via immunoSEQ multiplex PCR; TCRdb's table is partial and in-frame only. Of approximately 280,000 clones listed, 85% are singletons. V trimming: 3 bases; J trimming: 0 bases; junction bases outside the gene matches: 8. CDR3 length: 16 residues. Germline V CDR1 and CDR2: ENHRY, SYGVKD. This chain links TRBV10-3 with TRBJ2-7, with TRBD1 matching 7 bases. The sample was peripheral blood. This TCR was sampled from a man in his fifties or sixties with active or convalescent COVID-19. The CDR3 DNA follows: TGTGCCATCAGTGACTGGGGGACAGCCAACTCCTACGAGCAGTACTTC. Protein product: CAISDWGTANSYEQYF.